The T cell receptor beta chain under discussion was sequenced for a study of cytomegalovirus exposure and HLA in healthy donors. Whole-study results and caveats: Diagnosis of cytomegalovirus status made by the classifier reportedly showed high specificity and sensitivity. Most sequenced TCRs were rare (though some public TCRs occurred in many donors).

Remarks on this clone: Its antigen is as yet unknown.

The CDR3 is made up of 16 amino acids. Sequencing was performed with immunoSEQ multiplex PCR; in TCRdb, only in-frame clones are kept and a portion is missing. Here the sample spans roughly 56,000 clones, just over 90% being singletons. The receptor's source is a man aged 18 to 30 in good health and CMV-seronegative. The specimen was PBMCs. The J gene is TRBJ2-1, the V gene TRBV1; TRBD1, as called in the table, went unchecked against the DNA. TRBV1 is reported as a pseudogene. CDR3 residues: CTSSLSRDRGYNEQFF. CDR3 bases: TGCACCAGCTCCCTCTCCCGGGACAGGGGGTACAATGAGCAGTTCTTC.